Listed here are 8 T cell receptor beta chains from one sample, sequenced in a study of shared clonotypes between healthy human individuals. Assay used: immunoSEQ multiplex PCR; TCRdb lists only in-frame clones, some missing. The sample gives around 2.3 million clones, around 95% of which show up once; 0.1% to 0.15% is in the top ten. What was sequenced was naive CD4+ T cells sorted from blood. This sample's subset: CD45RA+ positively selected. All receptors derive from a man aged 18 to 29 in good health.

Regarding this clone: The identical CDR3 is also encoded by other nucleotide sequences in the sample. The V and J genes are TRBV30 and TRBJ1-1; D remains ambiguous. The length of the CDR3 is 13 residues. Trimming stripped 4 bases from V and 0 bases from J, with 9 bases between. The germline V gene has CDR1 GTSNPN and CDR2 SVGIG (reference sequence). The CDR3, as DNA: TGTGCCTGGACTCGAGCCCTGAACACTGAAGCTTTCTTT. It specifies CAWTRALNTEAFF. The whole variable domain, remainder taken from reference TRBV30 and TRBJ1-1, is SQTIHQWPATLVQPVGSPLSLECTVEGTSNPNLYWYRQAAGRGLQLLFYSVGIGQISSEVPQNLSASRPQDRQFILSSKKLLLSDSGFYLCAWTRALNTEAFFGQGTRLTVV.

As concerns this clone: This same CDR3 is encoded by further DNA sequences in the sample. This sequence joins TRBV6-1 and TRBJ2-7, with D perhaps matching TRBD2 (5 bases). The V and J ends lost 0 bases and 2 bases respectively, with 11 bases between them. This CDR3 spans 15 amino acids. Germline CDR1 MNHNS, CDR2 SASEGT. The DNA of the CDR3 is TGTGCCAGCAGTGAAGCGCTGAGCGGTACCTACGAGCAGTACTTC. Translation gives CASSEALSGTYEQYF.

This rearrangement joins TRBV5-1 to TRBJ2-7, with D possibly matching TRBD1 (5 bases). The CDR3 runs 14 residues. V was pared by 4 bases and J by 1 base, with 12 bases between. Germline-derived CDR1 and CDR2 are SGHRS and YFSETQ. CDR3 protein: CASSTTGPSYEQYF. As DNA, the CDR3 is TGCGCCAGCAGCACCACAGGACCGTCCTACGAGCAGTACTTC.

The chain is built from TRBV30 and TRBJ2-5; the D gene is possibly TRBD1 (6 bases). The V and J ends lost 0 bases and 5 bases respectively, with 13 bases between them. CDR3 length: 14 amino acids. CDR1 GTSNPN and CDR2 SVGIG come from the germline V gene (reference sequence). The CDR3 protein is CAWSVGDKRETQYF. CDR3 sequence (DNA): TGTGCCTGGAGTGTAGGGGACAAACGGGAGACCCAGTACTTC.

The chain has TRBV5-1 and TRBJ2-7; TRBD1 aligns across 10 bases. There are 13 residues in the CDR3. J lost 6 bases, V lost 7 bases, and 7 bases had no gene match. Germline V gene sequence: CDR1 SGHRS, CDR2 YFSETQ. CDR3 loop: CASSGTGVAEQYF. The CDR3 DNA reads TGCGCCAGCTCCGGGACAGGGGTTGCCGAGCAGTACTTC.

CDR3 amino acids: CASSVEITGTSGTDTQYF. In nucleotides, the CDR3 is TGTGCCAGCAGCGTAGAGATAACCGGGACTAGCGGCACAGATACGCAGTATTTT. The rearrangement uses TRBV9 and TRBJ2-3; 10 positions agree with TRBD2. This CDR3 has 18 amino acids. With V trimmed by 0 bases and J by 1 base, 8 bases remained unmatched. From germline, CDR1 is SGDLS and CDR2 YYNGEE. Using reference TRBV9 and TRBJ2-3 for the parts outside the CDR3, the full variable domain is DSGVTQTPKHLITATGQRVTLRCSPRSGDLSVYWYQQSLDQGLQFLIQYYNGEERAKGNILERFSAQQFPDLHSELNLSSLELGDSALYFCASSVEITGTSGTDTQYFGPGTRLTVL.

The chain is built from TRBV7-9 and TRBJ2-7; 7 nucleotides agree with TRBD1. This CDR3 spans 14 amino acids. Germline V lookup: CDR1 SEHNR, CDR2 FQNEAQ (reference sequence). The V gene end was trimmed by 5 bases and the J gene end by 2 bases; junction bases not matched to a gene: 6. The CDR3 reads CASSVPGQPYEQYF. The DNA for the CDR3 is TGTGCCAGCAGCGTTCCGGGACAGCCCTACGAGCAGTACTTC.

A note on this clone: The identical CDR3 is also encoded by other nucleotide sequences in the sample. The chain carries TRBV6-5 and TRBJ2-3, with 8 bases matching TRBD1. The CDR3 length is 13 residues. Germline-derived CDR1 and CDR2 are MNHEY and SVGAGI. Trimming cost V 5 bases and J 5 bases; bases outside gene matches: 3. CDR3 region: CASSRTGIDTQYF. The CDR3 DNA follows: TGTGCCAGCAGTAGGACAGGGATAGATACGCAGTATTTT.